The 4 T cell receptor beta chains below come from one sample, sequenced in a study of shared clonotypes between healthy human individuals. Libraries were prepared by immunoSEQ multiplex PCR; TCRdb keeps only in-frame clonotypes and omits some of them. Of 1.5 million to 1.9 million clones in the sample, 98% were seen once. The sequencing sample was made of naive CD4+ T cells sorted from blood. Subset denoted: CD45RA+ positively selected. Source of these receptors: a man younger than 45 in good health.

This clone was counted a single time. The CDR3 DNA sequence: TGTGCCAGCAGCGTACTAGCGCTACAGAGCTCCTACGAGCAGTACTTC. This gives the protein CASSVLALQSSYEQYF. The chain has TRBV7-8 and TRBJ2-7; TRBD2 matches at 7 bases. Trimming took 5 bases from V and 0 from J; bases not matched to a gene: 10. Germline V gives CDR1 SGHVS, CDR2 FQNEAQ. The CDR3 is 16 residues long.

This clone has just one count. V and J are TRBV28 and TRBJ2-7, with D possibly matching TRBD2 (5 bases). Germline CDR1 is MDHEN and CDR2 is SYDVKM. Trimming removed 4 bases at V and 6 bases at J, with 10 bases between. The CDR3 has 12 amino acids. CDR3 DNA: TGTGCCAGCAGTTCAGTGAGCGGCGAGCAGTACTTC. Its translation: CASSSVSGEQYF.

This sequence joins TRBV28 and TRBJ2-7; 11 bases match TRBD2. Germline V lookup: CDR1 MDHEN, CDR2 SYDVKM. The CDR3 spans 15 residues. After removal of 5 bases from V and 5 bases from J, the junction contained 8 bases not matched to a gene. The CDR3 spells CASSPFTSGRDEQYF. CDR3 bases: TGTGCCAGCAGTCCCTTTACTAGCGGGAGAGACGAGCAGTACTTC.

V is TRBV29-1 and J is TRBJ1-1; D is possibly TRBD1 (6 bases). Trimming removed 7 bases at V and 6 bases at J, with 15 bases between. CDR3 length equals 12 residues. CDR1 SQVTM and CDR2 ANQGSEA come from the germline V gene. The CDR3, as DNA: TGCAGCGATGTCCAGGGGTGGCCTGAAGCTTTCTTT. Its protein product is CSDVQGWPEAFF. The full variable domain, rest sourced from reference TRBV29-1 and TRBJ1-1, is SAVISQKPSRDICQRGTSLTIQCQVDSQVTMMFWYRQQPGQSLTLIATANQGSEATYESGFVIDKFPISRPNLTFSTLTVSNMSPEDSSIYLCSDVQGWPEAFFGQGTRLTVV.